Shown below are 26 T cell receptor beta chains from a single sample sequenced in a study of CD8 T cells in Susac syndrome. Random hexamers served to reverse transcribe about 0.45 to 1 ug RNA. TCRdb ran MiXCR on the immunoSEQ multiplex PCR reads and lists one entry per CDR3 protein. The sample consists of 200,000 to 250,000 distinct CDR3 sequences, 95% of them appearing once. Sequenced material: CD4+ T cells from PBMCs. These TCRs come from a human donor with multiple sclerosis.

J is TRBJ2-1 and V is TRBV7-2; a possible D gene is TRBD2 (6 bases). The CDR3 length is 16 residues. The germline V and J ends were trimmed by 5 bases and 2 bases, with 16 bases remaining between them. Germline CDR1 reads SGHTA; CDR2 reads FQGNSA. This CDR3 is CASSTRSGTAYNEQFF. As DNA, the CDR3 is TGTGCCAGCAGCACCCGATCCGGGACTGCCTACAATGAGCAGTTCTTC.

This clonotype was found a few times. The chain carries TRBV3-1 and TRBJ2-1, with TRBD2 matching 11 bases. Germline V gene sequence: CDR1 LGHDT, CDR2 YNNKEL (reference sequence). V was clipped by 1 base and J by 4 bases; unmatched bases: 6. The length of the CDR3 is 17 residues. CDR3 in amino acids: CASSQVAGTSGYNEQFF. The CDR3, as DNA: TGTGCCAGCAGCCAAGTCGCCGGGACTAGCGGATACAATGAGCAGTTCTTC.

This chain connects TRBV2 to TRBJ1-2; possible D gene TRBD1, 6 bases. The CDR3 has 13 amino acids. Germline CDR1 reads SNHLY; CDR2 reads FYNNEI. Trimming removed 10 bases at V and 4 bases at J, with 16 bases between. The DNA for the CDR3 is TGTGCCACACAGGGCGGATTGGTCTATGGCTACACCTTC. This translates into CATQGGLVYGYTF.

This clonotype has a single count. The genes are TRBV4-1 and TRBJ2-5, with D hard to call. Germline loops: CDR1 MGHRA, CDR2 YSYEKL. V was shortened by 4 bases and J by 1 base, with 10 bases between the two germline ends. The CDR3 runs 14 residues. The CDR3 DNA sequence: TGCGCCAGCAGCCGTCAAAGCAGCCAAGAGACCCAGTACTTC. Translation gives CASSRQSSQETQYF.

V usage is TRBV18 and J usage is TRBJ1-1; D might be TRBD1 (6 bases). Germline assignment: CDR1 KGHSH and CDR2 LQKENI. V lost 0 bases and J 7 bases, leaving 9 bases between the germline ends. The length of the CDR3 is 13 residues. This CDR3 is CASSPPGQNEAFF. Written as DNA, the CDR3 is TGTGCCAGCTCACCACCCGGACAGAATGAAGCTTTCTTT.

The V and J genes are TRBV20-1 and TRBJ1-2, with 7 bases fitting TRBD1. J lost 3 bases, V lost 3 bases, and 4 bases had no gene match. CDR3 length: 13 residues. Germline CDR1 and CDR2: DFQATT and SNEGSKA (reference sequence). The CDR3 DNA is TGCAGTGCTAGGGACAGGAGAGACTATGGCTACACCTTC. Its protein is CSARDRRDYGYTF.

V gene TRBV18 combines with J gene TRBJ1-5; tentative D call: TRBD1 (6 bases). Looked up from germline, CDR1 is KGHSH and CDR2 is LQKENI. V was trimmed by 6 bases and J by 0 bases, leaving 12 bases between them. The CDR3 length is 15 residues. CDR3 DNA: TGTGCCAGCTCGCCTGCAGGGGATAGCAATCAGCCCCAGCATTTT. Its protein product is CASSPAGDSNQPQHF. Full variable domain (remainder filled in from reference TRBV18 and TRBJ1-5): NAGVMQNPRHLVRRRGQEARLRCSPMKGHSHVYWYRQLPEEGLKFMVYLQKENIIDESGMPKERFSAEFPKEGPSILRIQQVVRGDSAAYFCASSPAGDSNQPQHFGDGTRLSIL.

J is TRBJ1-2 and V is TRBV30; TRBD1 matches at 11 bases. The CDR3 extends over 15 amino acids. Germline V gene sequence: CDR1 GTSNPN, CDR2 SVGIG (reference sequence). V shed 2 bases, J shed 6 bases, and the junction held 8 bases outside the gene matches. The CDR3 DNA reads TGTGCCTGGAGTCGCTGGACAGGGGGCGTGGATGGCTACACCTTC. Translating it yields CAWSRWTGGVDGYTF. The entire variable domain, with the rest obtained from reference TRBV30 and TRBJ1-2, is as follows: SQTIHQWPATLVQPVGSPLSLECTVEGTSNPNLYWYRQAAGRGLQLLFYSVGIGQISSEVPQNLSASRPQDRQFILSSKKLLLSDSGFYLCAWSRWTGGVDGYTFGSGTRLTVV.

This chain uses TRBV25-1 with TRBJ2-5, with D possibly matching TRBD1 (6 bases). The CDR3 spans 15 residues. Germline V gene data show CDR1 as MGHDK and CDR2 as SYGVNS. V shed 4 bases and J shed 8 bases, with 20 bases lying between them. CDR3 DNA: TGTGCCAGCAGTGGATCAGGGGTAAACGCGGTAACCCAGTACTTC. The encoded protein is CASSGSGVNAVTQYF. The whole variable domain, remainder taken from reference TRBV25-1 and TRBJ2-5, is EADIYQTPRYLVIGTGKKITLECSQTMGHDKMYWYQQDPGMELHLIHYSYGVNSTEKGDLSSESTVSRIRTEHFPLTLESARPSHTSQYLCASSGSGVNAVTQYFGPGTRLLVL.

The chain combines TRBV3-1 with TRBJ1-6; D may be TRBD1 (5 bases). This CDR3 is 15 amino acids long. In germline, CDR1 is LGHDT, CDR2 YNNKEL (reference sequence). Trimming shortened V by 1 base and J by 6 bases, and 10 bases separated the two germline ends. The CDR3 DNA reads as TGTGCCAGCAGCCAAGGGTGGCAGGGTAATTCACCCCTCCACTTT. Amino acids: CASSQGWQGNSPLHF. The full variable domain, rest sourced from reference TRBV3-1 and TRBJ1-6, is DTAVSQTPKYLVTQMGNDKSIKCEQNLGHDTMYWYKQDSKKFLKIMFSYNNKELIINETVPNRFSPKSPDKAHLNLHINSLELGDSAVYFCASSQGWQGNSPLHFGNGTRLTVT.

This clonotype occurred a few times. The chain has TRBV27 and TRBJ1-1; the D is unclear. Between the trimmed V and J ends, which lost 3 bases and 5 bases, there was a span of 10 bases. Per the germline V gene, CDR1 is MNHEY and CDR2 is SMNVEV (reference sequence). The CDR3 totals 13 residues. CDR3 nucleotides: TGTGCCAGCAGTTTGTCGGGAGGAACTGAAGCTTTCTTT. Encoded protein: CASSLSGGTEAFF.

The V gene is TRBV7-2, the J gene TRBJ2-5; no definite D call. Germline CDR1 is SGHTA and CDR2 is FQGNSA. The CDR3 loop spans 14 amino acids. Trimming removed 8 bases at V and 3 bases at J, with 16 bases between. Written as DNA, the CDR3 is TGTGCCAGCGCCTCGCAAGGGCCTAAAGAGACCCAGTACTTC. Translation gives CASASQGPKETQYF.

The V call is TRBV30, the J call TRBJ1-5; D remains ambiguous. The CDR3 loop spans 14 amino acids. V dropped 0 bases and J dropped 3 bases, with 9 bases sitting between them. Germline lookup yields CDR1 GTSNPN and CDR2 SVGIG (reference sequence). The CDR3 region is CAWSVMADNQPQHF. In DNA form, the CDR3 reads TGTGCCTGGAGTGTCATGGCAGACAATCAGCCCCAGCATTTT. Drawing the rest from reference TRBV30 and TRBJ1-5, the complete variable domain is SQTIHQWPATLVQPVGSPLSLECTVEGTSNPNLYWYRQAAGRGLQLLFYSVGIGQISSEVPQNLSASRPQDRQFILSSKKLLLSDSGFYLCAWSVMADNQPQHFGDGTRLSIL.

The chain has TRBV2 and TRBJ2-7; TRBD1 matches at 9 bases. The J segment lost 3 bases and the V segment lost 10 bases, leaving 10 bases of the junction unmatched. The length of the CDR3 is 14 residues. The germline V gene encodes CDR1 SNHLY and CDR2 FYNNEI. CDR3 sequence: CATHRDREIYEQYF. The CDR3 region has the DNA TGTGCCACCCACCGGGACAGGGAGATCTACGAGCAGTACTTC.

The rearrangement links TRBV24-1 to TRBJ2-2, with TRBD2 as a possible D gene (6 bases). Germline lookup yields CDR1 KGHDR and CDR2 SFDVKD. The CDR3 is 14 amino acids. Trimming cost V 9 bases and J 1 base, with 11 bases left between them. CDR3 sequence reads: CATATGLNTGELFF. CDR3 in DNA: TGTGCCACCGCGACGGGACTGAACACCGGGGAGCTGTTTTTT.

The genes are TRBV30 and TRBJ2-3; no firm D call. The CDR3 sequence is 12 residues long. V lost 5 bases to trimming and J lost 3 bases, with 9 bases between them. In germline, CDR1 is GTSNPN, CDR2 SVGIG (reference sequence). The CDR3 loop reads CAWEAGTDTQYF. The CDR3 DNA reads as TGTGCCTGGGAAGCCGGAACAGATACGCAGTATTTT.

This chain joins TRBV15 and TRBJ1-2, with D perhaps TRBD1 (5 bases). The CDR3 contains 14 residues. Germline V CDR1 and CDR2: LNHNV, YYDKDF (reference sequence). V lost 2 bases and J lost 3, with 10 bases in between. The CDR3 DNA reads as TGTGCCACCAGCAGATCAGCGGGGGACTATGGCTACACCTTC. As protein: CATSRSAGDYGYTF.

The chain links TRBV7-2 to TRBJ2-2; 10 bases match TRBD1. V lost 4 bases and J lost 9; bases outside the gene matches: 8. This CDR3 is built from 15 residues. CDR1 SGHTA and CDR2 FQGNSA come from the germline V gene. The CDR3 reads CASSYGRQGARELFF. The CDR3 DNA reads as TGTGCCAGCAGCTACGGCAGACAGGGGGCCCGGGAGCTGTTTTTT. The complete variable domain, with remaining parts taken from reference TRBV7-2 and TRBJ2-2, reads GAGVSQSPSNKVTEKGKDVELRCDPISGHTALYWYRQSLGQGLEFLIYFQGNSAPDKSGLPSDRFSAERTGGSVSTLTIQRTQQEDSAVYLCASSYGRQGARELFFGEGSRLTVL.

V is TRBV28 and J is TRBJ1-1; no definite D call. V dropped 2 bases and J dropped 1 base, with 8 bases sitting between them. This CDR3 is built from 14 residues. Germline V gives CDR1 MDHEN, CDR2 SYDVKM. The CDR3 nucleotides read TGTGCCAGCAGTTTAAGTCAGCCGAACACTGAAGCTTTCTTT. Its translation is CASSLSQPNTEAFF.

The gene calls are TRBV20-1 and TRBJ2-1, with a possible D match to TRBD2 (7 bases). Trimming took 4 bases from V and 3 from J, leaving 13 bases between them. CDR3 size: 14 residues. Germline CDR1 DFQATT, CDR2 SNEGSKA (reference sequence). CDR3 sequence (DNA): TGCAGTGCTACCTCGGGGGGCCGCTACAATGAGCAGTTCTTC. It translates to CSATSGGRYNEQFF.

V and J are TRBV20-1 and TRBJ2-7; the D gene is possibly TRBD1 (5 bases). CDR3 length: 14 residues. Trimming pared 2 bases from V and 1 base from J, leaving 12 bases between. CDR1 is DFQATT and CDR2 is SNEGSKA in the germline V gene (reference sequence). The CDR3 loop reads CSARQGPFSYEQYF. DNA of the CDR3: TGCAGTGCTAGACAGGGCCCGTTTTCCTACGAGCAGTACTTC.

This rearrangement joins TRBV3-1 to TRBJ2-1; no clear D. CDR1 and CDR2 from the germline V gene are LGHDT and YNNKEL (reference sequence). V lost 0 bases and J 8 bases, leaving 8 bases between the germline ends. This CDR3 spans 13 amino acids. The DNA for the CDR3 is TGTGCCAGCAGCCAAGATAAGTCCGATGAGCAGTTCTTC. This encodes CASSQDKSDEQFF.

The rearrangement joins TRBV15 to TRBJ2-6; 9 nucleotides match TRBD1. V gave up 7 bases and J gave up 0 bases; unmatched junction bases: 13. Germline values: CDR1 LNHNV, CDR2 YYDKDF (reference sequence). The CDR3 spans 19 residues. The CDR3 DNA follows: TGTGCCACCAAGTCCCGGGACAGGGACACACGCTCTGGGGCCAACGTCCTGACTTTC. The encoded protein is CATKSRDRDTRSGANVLTF.

The chain has TRBV29-1 and TRBJ1-1, with D possibly being TRBD1 (5 bases). Germline assignment: CDR1 SQVTM and CDR2 ANQGSEA. CDR3 length equals 14 residues. The V and J ends lost 7 bases and 5 bases respectively, with 20 bases between them. CDR3 nucleotides: TGCAGCGCCTCCCCTGGGGGAGGAGGGACTGAAGCTTTCTTT. It specifies CSASPGGGGTEAFF. The whole variable domain, remainder taken from reference TRBV29-1 and TRBJ1-1, is SAVISQKPSRDICQRGTSLTIQCQVDSQVTMMFWYRQQPGQSLTLIATANQGSEATYESGFVIDKFPISRPNLTFSTLTVSNMSPEDSSIYLCSASPGGGGTEAFFGQGTRLTVV.

The rearrangement joins TRBV29-1 to TRBJ2-7; D may be TRBD1 or TRBD2 (6 bases each). CDR3 size: 13 residues. With 6 bases removed from V and 1 base from J, the gap between germline ends came to 13 bases. CDR1 is SQVTM, CDR2 ANQGSEA, per germline. This CDR3 is CSVSTGASYEQYF. The DNA of the CDR3 is TGCAGCGTCTCAACGGGGGCATCCTACGAGCAGTACTTC.

V and J are TRBV5-6 and TRBJ2-3; 9 nucleotides line up with TRBD1. The J segment lost 3 bases and the V segment lost 3 bases, leaving 2 bases of the junction unmatched. CDR1 is SGHDT, CDR2 YYEEEE, per germline. The CDR3 contains 14 residues. The CDR3: CASSWDRATDTQYF. In DNA form, the CDR3 reads TGTGCCAGCAGCTGGGACAGGGCTACAGATACGCAGTATTTT.